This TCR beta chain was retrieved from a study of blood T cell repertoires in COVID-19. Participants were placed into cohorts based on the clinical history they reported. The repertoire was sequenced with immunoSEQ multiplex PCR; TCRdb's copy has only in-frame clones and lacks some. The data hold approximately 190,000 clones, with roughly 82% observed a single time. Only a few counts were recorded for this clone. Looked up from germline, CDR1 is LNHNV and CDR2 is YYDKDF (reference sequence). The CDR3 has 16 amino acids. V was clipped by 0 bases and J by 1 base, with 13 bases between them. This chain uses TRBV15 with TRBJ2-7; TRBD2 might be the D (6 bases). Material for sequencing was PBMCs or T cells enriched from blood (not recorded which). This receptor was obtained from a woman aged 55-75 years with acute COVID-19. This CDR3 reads CATSRDMMGRSYEQYF. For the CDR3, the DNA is TGTGCCACCAGCAGAGATATGATGGGGAGGTCCTACGAGCAGTACTTC.